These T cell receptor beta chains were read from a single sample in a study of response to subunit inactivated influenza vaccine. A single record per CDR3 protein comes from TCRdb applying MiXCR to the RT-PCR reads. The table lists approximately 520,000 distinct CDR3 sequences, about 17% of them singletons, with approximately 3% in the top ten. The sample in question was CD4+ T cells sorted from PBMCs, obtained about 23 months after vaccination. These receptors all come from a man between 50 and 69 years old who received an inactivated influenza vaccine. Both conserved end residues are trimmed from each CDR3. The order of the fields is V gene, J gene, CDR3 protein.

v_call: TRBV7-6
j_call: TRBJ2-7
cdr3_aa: ASSPQIKNSYEQY

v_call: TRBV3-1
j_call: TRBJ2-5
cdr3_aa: ASSPGTGMYQETQY

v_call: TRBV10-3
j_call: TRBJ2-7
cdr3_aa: AISDQSPPQY

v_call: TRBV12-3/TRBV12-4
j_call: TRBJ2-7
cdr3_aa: ASSPRTSGYDEQY

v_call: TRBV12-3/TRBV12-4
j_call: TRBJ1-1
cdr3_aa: ASSPSGASTEAF

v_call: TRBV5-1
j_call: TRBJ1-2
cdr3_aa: ASSPKGNYGYT

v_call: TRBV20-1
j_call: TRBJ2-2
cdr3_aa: SARVPGRSTGELF

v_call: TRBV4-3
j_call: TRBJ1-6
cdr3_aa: ASSQVGREDSPLH

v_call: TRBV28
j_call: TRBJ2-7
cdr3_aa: ASSTTYEQY

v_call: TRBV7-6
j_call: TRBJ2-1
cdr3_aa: ASSSKTGKDYNEQF

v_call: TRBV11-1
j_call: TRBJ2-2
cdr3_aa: ASRLFGGANTGELF

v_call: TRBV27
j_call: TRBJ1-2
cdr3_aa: ASSLRPTGGFGYT

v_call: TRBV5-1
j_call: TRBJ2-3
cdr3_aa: ASSFPKTSGGTDTQY

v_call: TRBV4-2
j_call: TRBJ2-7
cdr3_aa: ASSQAVGGPGYEQY

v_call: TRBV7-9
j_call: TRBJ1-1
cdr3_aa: ASSLTSGATEAF

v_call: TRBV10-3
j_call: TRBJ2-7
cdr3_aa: AIAGGGYEQY

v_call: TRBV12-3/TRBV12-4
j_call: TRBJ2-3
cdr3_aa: ASSFGGLGDTQY

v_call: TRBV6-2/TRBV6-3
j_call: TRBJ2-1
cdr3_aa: ASSYTTGTSFQKF

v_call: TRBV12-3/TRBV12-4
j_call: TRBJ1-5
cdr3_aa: ASSSGTYSNQPQH

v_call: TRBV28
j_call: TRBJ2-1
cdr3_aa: ASRGQGVIDEQF

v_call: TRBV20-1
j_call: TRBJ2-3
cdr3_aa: SAQDLKRTDTQY

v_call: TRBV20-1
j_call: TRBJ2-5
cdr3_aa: SAFPGLAGVRETQY

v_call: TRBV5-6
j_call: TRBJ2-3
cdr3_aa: ASSPRQARTDTQY

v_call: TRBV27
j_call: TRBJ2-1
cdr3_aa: ASSGQGYKRESYNEQF

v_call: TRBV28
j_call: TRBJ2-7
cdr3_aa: ASSLYWSTSPYEQY

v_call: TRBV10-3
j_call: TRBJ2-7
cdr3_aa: ATTGQGSYEQY

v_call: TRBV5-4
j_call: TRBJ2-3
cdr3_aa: ASSLGPVGQGRTDTQY

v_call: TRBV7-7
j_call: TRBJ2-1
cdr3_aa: ASSLVSAGEQF

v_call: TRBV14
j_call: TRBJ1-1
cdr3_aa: ASSQAAGNTEAF

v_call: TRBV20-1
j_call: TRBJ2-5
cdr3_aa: SADERGQETQY

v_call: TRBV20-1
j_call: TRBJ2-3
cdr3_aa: SARDQTSTDTQY

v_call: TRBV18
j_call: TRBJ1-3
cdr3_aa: ASSPMGGTRGNTIY

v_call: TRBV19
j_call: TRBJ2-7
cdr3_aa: ASTGDSYEQY

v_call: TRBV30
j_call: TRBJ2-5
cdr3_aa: AWTPPLAGAETQY

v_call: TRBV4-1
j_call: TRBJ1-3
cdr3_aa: ASSLQTGNSGNTIY

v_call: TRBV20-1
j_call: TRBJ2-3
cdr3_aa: SAILVGPSTDTQY

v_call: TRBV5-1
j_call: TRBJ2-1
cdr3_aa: ASSMPHGDEQF

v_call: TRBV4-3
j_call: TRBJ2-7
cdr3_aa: ASSQDRYTEQY

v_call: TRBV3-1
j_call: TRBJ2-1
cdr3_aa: ASSQVPRGGGYAYNEQF

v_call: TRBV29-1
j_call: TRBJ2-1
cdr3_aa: SVVRAGALLEQF

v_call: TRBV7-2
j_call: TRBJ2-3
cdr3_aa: ASSLNGGSSTDTQY

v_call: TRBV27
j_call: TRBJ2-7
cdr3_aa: ASSSPGVYEQY

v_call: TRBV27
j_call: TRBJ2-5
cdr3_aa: ASSFGLAGETQY

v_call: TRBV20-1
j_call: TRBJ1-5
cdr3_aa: SATPGNQPQH

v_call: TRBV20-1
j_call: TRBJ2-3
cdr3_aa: SAPDSGGADTQY

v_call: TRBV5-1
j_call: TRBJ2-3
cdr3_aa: ASSSQGGPDTQY